The 21 T cell receptor beta chains in this list originate from one sample, sequenced in a study of shared clonotypes between healthy human individuals (dated by TCRdb to 2019 to 2021). Libraries came from the immunoSEQ multiplex PCR assay. TCRdb took over this immuneACCESS table, retaining in-frame rearrangements with V and J assigned. Such tables are incomplete; in checked studies, under half of the missing clones stem from an unresolved V gene, and the remainder is unexplained. This sample has a few million clones in its table, and over 90% of those were observed once. Around 0.4% of the sample is taken by the ten largest. Source material: naive CD4+ T cells from PBMCs. In the paper's terms, the cell subset or site label means: CD45RA+ positively selected. The receptors originated from a man aged 18-30 years in good health. Some clones in this sample may be carry-over from other donors' samples.

This clone occurred a few times. The chain has TRBV5-6 and TRBJ1-5; 7 nucleotides match TRBD1. CDR1 and CDR2 (germline): SGHDT, YYEEEE. J gave up 6 bases and V 0 bases, and 0 bases lay outside the gene matches. This CDR3 contains 13 residues. The DNA for the CDR3 is TGTGCCAGCAGCTTGGACAGGGGTCAGCCCCAGCATTTT. Its protein product is CASSLDRGQPQHF. Based on the CDR3 plus reference TRBV5-6 and TRBJ1-5, the full variable domain is DAGVTQSPTHLIKTRGQQVTLRCSPKSGHDTVSWYQQALGQGPQFIFQYYEEEERQRGNFPDRFSGHQFPNYSSELNVNALLLGDSALYLCASSLDRGQPQHFGDGTRLSIL.

The rearrangement links TRBV15 to TRBJ2-5, with a possible D match to TRBD1 (5 bases). In germline, CDR1 is LNHNV, CDR2 YYDKDF (reference sequence). There are 13 residues in the CDR3. V dropped 4 bases and J dropped 4 bases, with 10 bases sitting between them. In nucleotides, the CDR3 is TGTGCCACCAGCAAACAGGACGGAGAGACCCAGTACTTC. The encoded protein is CATSKQDGETQYF.

The rearrangement uses TRBV18 and TRBJ1-3; D ambiguous. In germline, CDR1 is KGHSH, CDR2 LQKENI. CDR3 length: 16 residues. V was pared by 2 bases and J by 0 bases, with 11 bases between. CDR3 in amino acids: CASSPWAAYSGNTIYF. CDR3 in DNA: TGTGCCAGCTCACCATGGGCGGCCTACTCTGGAAACACCATATATTTT.

CDR3 amino acids: CTRQDRLTYEQYF. For the CDR3, the DNA is TGTACCCGTCAGGACAGGCTTACCTACGAGCAGTACTTC. The V and J genes are TRBV2 and TRBJ2-7; TRBD1 matches at 7 bases. Germline V gene sequence: CDR1 SNHLY, CDR2 FYNNEI. The CDR3 runs to 13 residues.

The genes are TRBV25-1 and TRBJ1-1; D may be TRBD1 (5 bases). The CDR3 is 17 amino acids. In germline, CDR1 is MGHDK, CDR2 SYGVNS. The V end lost 1 base, the J end lost 5 bases, and 20 bases lay between the germline ends. For the CDR3, the DNA is TGTGCCAGCAGTGAATCAGGGATCTGGGGGGGAAGGACTGAAGCTTTCTTT. It translates to CASSESGIWGGRTEAFF.

On this clone itself: Distinct nucleotide sequences in the sample also encode this CDR3. This chain links TRBV29-1 with TRBJ1-1; 7 positions match TRBD1. Germline-derived CDR1 and CDR2 are SQVTM and ANQGSEA. Germline trimming cut 4 bases from V and 2 bases from J; bases unmatched to any gene: 4. This CDR3 is built from 13 residues. As DNA, the CDR3 is TGCAGCGTTGGGACAGGAGGTAACACTGAAGCTTTCTTT. It encodes CSVGTGGNTEAFF.

The CDR3 protein is CASSDQGQLQTQYF. The DNA of the CDR3 is TGTGCCAGCAGTGACCAGGGACAACTGCAAACCCAGTACTTC. This chain uses TRBV2 with TRBJ2-5; D is perhaps TRBD1 (6 bases). Germline CDR1 SNHLY, CDR2 FYNNEI. The V and J ends lost 3 bases and 8 bases respectively, with 16 bases between them. The CDR3 totals 14 residues.

The rearrangement links TRBV7-9 to TRBJ2-1; D remains ambiguous. The CDR3 runs to 12 residues. CDR1 is SEHNR and CDR2 is FQNEAQ in the germline V gene (reference sequence). Trimming shortened V by 4 bases and J by 9 bases, and 10 bases separated the two germline ends. The CDR3 sequence is CASSSRSSEQFF. DNA for the CDR3: TGTGCCAGCAGCTCCCGGTCTTCTGAGCAGTTCTTC.

The chain employs TRBV11-2 and TRBJ2-3; maybe TRBD2 (6 bases). This CDR3 spans 16 amino acids. Germline CDR1 SGHAT, CDR2 FQNNGV. V was trimmed by 5 bases and J by 5 bases, leaving 20 bases between them. The CDR3 is CASSIGASAQGDTQYF. CDR3 in DNA: TGTGCCAGCAGCATAGGGGCTAGCGCTCAGGGAGATACGCAGTATTTT.

The chain links TRBV5-1 to TRBJ2-1; D is unclear. Germline V gene lookup returns CDR1 SGHRS and CDR2 YFSETQ. V was cut by 4 bases and J by 7 bases, with 15 bases left in between. The CDR3 length is 14 residues. CDR3 sequence: CASSLRPPSNEQFF. As DNA, the CDR3 is TGCGCCAGCAGCCTTCGGCCGCCTAGTAATGAGCAGTTCTTC.

This clone was counted only a few times. Distinct nucleotide sequences in the sample also encode this CDR3. V and J are TRBV28 and TRBJ2-7; D not resolved. Germline V lookup: CDR1 MDHEN, CDR2 SYDVKM. Between the trimmed V and J ends, which lost 5 bases and 3 bases, there was a span of 5 bases. The CDR3 contains 11 residues. The CDR3 loop reads CASSKFYEQYF. The CDR3 DNA is TGTGCCAGCAGTAAGTTCTACGAGCAGTACTTC.

The rearrangement uses TRBV28 and TRBJ1-1; tentatively, D is TRBD1 (5 bases). Germline assignment: CDR1 MDHEN and CDR2 SYDVKM. Trimming left V 6 bases short and J 3 bases short, with 14 bases between. The CDR3 runs to 14 residues. The CDR3 region is CASRGVLTHTEAFF. As DNA, the CDR3 is TGTGCCAGCAGGGGGGTACTTACACACACTGAAGCTTTCTTT. Full variable domain (outside the CDR3, taken from reference TRBV28 and TRBJ1-1): DVKVTQSSRYLVKRTGEKVFLECVQDMDHENMFWYRQDPGLGLRLIYFSYDVKMKEKGDIPEGYSVSREKKERFSLILESASTNQTSMYLCASRGVLTHTEAFFGQGTRLTVV.

V gene TRBV7-2 combines with J gene TRBJ2-5; 14 bases align to TRBD2. Germline V gene lookup returns CDR1 SGHTA and CDR2 FQGNSA. This CDR3 spans 16 amino acids. The J segment lost 5 bases and the V segment lost 3 bases, leaving 5 bases of the junction unmatched. The CDR3 nucleotides read TGTGCCAGCAGCTTCCGGACTAGCGGGAGGAGGGAGACCCAGTACTTC. Translating gives CASSFRTSGRRETQYF.

The chain carries TRBV5-4 and TRBJ2-3; TRBD2 aligns across 8 bases. Germline V gene lookup returns CDR1 SGHNT and CDR2 YYREEE (reference sequence). Trimming cost V 4 bases and J 6 bases; bases outside gene matches: 10. The CDR3 extends over 15 amino acids. The CDR3 reads CASSSGGPGGDTQYF. In DNA form, the CDR3 reads TGTGCCAGCAGCAGCGGGGGCCCCGGCGGGGATACGCAGTATTTT.

The genes are TRBV7-6 and TRBJ1-1; 8 bases are a match to TRBD1. The CDR3 is 16 residues long. The trim removed 5 bases at V and 0 bases at J, leaving 8 bases unmatched. Germline V gene sequence: CDR1 SGHVS, CDR2 FNYEAQ. CDR3 DNA sequence: TGTGCCAGCAGCATACGGGACAGGAGATTGAACACTGAAGCTTTCTTT. This encodes CASSIRDRRLNTEAFF.

This clone showed up just a few times. The same CDR3 also results from other DNA sequences found in this sample. The chain joins TRBV30 to TRBJ1-5; D is possibly TRBD1 (5 bases). The germline V gene has CDR1 GTSNPN and CDR2 SVGIG (reference sequence). V was pared by 3 bases and J by 7 bases, with 10 bases between. The CDR3 is made up of 12 amino acids. CDR3 nucleotide sequence: TGTGCCTGGAGCCCAGGGAACCAGCCCCAGCATTTT. Its protein is CAWSPGNQPQHF.

The chain recombines TRBV9 with TRBJ2-1, with D tentatively TRBD2 (6 bases). The CDR3 has 13 residues. CDR1 SGDLS and CDR2 YYNGEE come from the germline V gene. V dropped 4 bases and J dropped 6 bases, with 11 bases sitting between them. CDR3 region: CASSPTGVNEQFF. CDR3 bases: TGTGCCAGCAGCCCCACGGGAGTCAATGAGCAGTTCTTC.

The chain combines TRBV10-3 with TRBJ2-1, with D unresolved. The germline CDR1 and CDR2 sequences are ENHRY and SYGVKD. Trimming took 0 bases from V and 9 from J, leaving 9 bases between them. CDR3 size: 13 residues. The CDR3 region has the DNA TGTGCCATCAGTGAGTCGTGGGTGCCTGAGCAGTTCTTC. Translating it yields CAISESWVPEQFF.

The genes are TRBV2 and TRBJ2-5; D gene unclear. The CDR3 is made up of 16 amino acids. CDR1 and CDR2 from the germline V gene are SNHLY and FYNNEI. Trimming removed 8 bases at V and 5 bases at J, with 24 bases between. This CDR3 reads CASRYRNNYQGETQYF. Written as DNA, the CDR3 is TGTGCCAGCCGATACCGGAACAATTACCAAGGCGAGACCCAGTACTTC.

The chain is built from TRBV5-1 and TRBJ2-7, with a tentative D call TRBD1 (5 bases). V gave up 5 bases and J gave up 2 bases, with 14 bases separating them. The CDR3 is made up of 14 amino acids. The V gene's germline CDR1 is SGHRS and CDR2 YFSETQ. The CDR3 DNA reads as TGCGCCAGCAGTCTCACAGGAGCTACCTACGAGCAGTACTTC. It codes for CASSLTGATYEQYF.

This chain joins TRBV28 and TRBJ2-7, with a possible D match to TRBD1 (7 bases). In germline, CDR1 is MDHEN, CDR2 SYDVKM. The CDR3 is made up of 15 amino acids. With 4 bases removed from V and 3 bases from J, the gap between germline ends came to 16 bases. This chain's CDR3 is CASSSRQGGGYEQYF. DNA for the CDR3: TGTGCCAGCAGTTCCAGACAGGGAGGAGGCTACGAGCAGTACTTC.